The T cell receptor beta chain under discussion was sequenced for a study of PD-1 blockade in mismatch repair-deficient tumors. Study details: Enrolled 2013-2016, patients had progressing, pretreated mismatch repair-deficient cancers of 12 to 13 types. Study-wide findings and caveats: After pembrolizumab, tumor-resident clones rose rapidly, then generally contracted before radiologic responses.

Mismatch repair deficiency was confirmed in all patients, by PCR or immunohistochemistry. The TCR-sequenced patients were a few responders to pembrolizumab. Notes on this clone: As yet, its antigen is unknown.

Assay used: immunoSEQ multiplex PCR; TCRdb lists only in-frame clones, some missing. The sample carries about 100,000 clones, approximately 80% recorded once. Sequencing used peripheral blood, obtained less than 37 weeks after starting pembrolizumab. The origin of this receptor is an adult with mismatch repair-deficient cancer.

CDR3 bases: TGTGCCAGCAGCTTAATAGATCGACGGACGGATGGCTACACCTTC. It yields the protein CASSLIDRRTDGYTF. The rearrangement joins TRBV7-9 to TRBJ1-2; no reliable D call. CDR3 length equals 15 residues. Deletions cut 2 bases from V and 6 bases from J, with 16 bases between. Germline CDR1 is SEHNR and CDR2 is FQNEAQ (reference sequence).